This passage covers 17 T cell receptor delta chains from one sample sequenced in a study of gamma-delta chains in newborns, infants, children. TCRdb reran clone calling via CATT on the reads. The sample lists approximately 2,000 delta-chain clones, roughly 1.5% seen once, with around 32% in the top ten. The sequenced sample was blood. These receptors were collected from a child who was a newborn, infant or young child, either healthy, febrile or measles-vaccinated (not recorded which).

This clone was detected only a few times. TCRdb's protein for this DNA is that of a much larger clone and differs from the translation at residue 10, likely a read error; the protein shown is the DNA translation. This sequence joins TRDV3 and TRDJ1; D perhaps matches TRDD3 (6 bases). Per germline, CDR1 TVYSNPD and CDR2 GDNSRS (reference sequence). The germline V and J ends were trimmed by 0 bases and 5 bases, with 25 bases remaining between them. This CDR3 has 17 amino acids. The CDR3 DNA is TGTGCCTTTAGCACGGGGCGGCCGTACTTGGGGGCTGATAAACTCATCTTT. It encodes CAFSTGRPYLGADKLIF.

The table lists this clone with a few counts. The protein held in TCRdb is that of a much larger clone and does not match this DNA's translation at residue 3, likely because of a read error; the protein shown is translated from the DNA. This chain connects TRDV1 to TRDJ1; TRDD3 agrees at 13 bases. The CDR3 has 20 residues. The germline gives CDR1 TSWWSYY, CDR2 QGS. This chain's CDR3 is CAPGEPCFLHWGIRYDKLIF. The CDR3 DNA sequence: TGTGCTCCTGGGGAACCGTGTTTCCTTCACTGGGGGATACGTTACGATAAACTCATCTTT.

This clone was seen a handful of times. A read error likely explains why the TCRdb protein, taken from a much larger clone, differs from this DNA's translation at residue 5; the protein shown is translated from the DNA. The rearrangement links TRDV1 to TRDJ1; TRDD3 agrees at 12 bases. As TCRdb names no J gene, one was assigned here on the basis of a DNA match to germline. The CDR3 sequence is 20 residues long. The germline V gene encodes CDR1 TSWWSYY and CDR2 QGS. V lost 4 bases to trimming and J lost 8 bases; unmatched junction nucleotides: 23. Written as DNA, the CDR3 is TGTGCTCTTGGGGGGGTCCCTCGGGTCCCCTTTCTGGGGGATACGGAAAAACTCATCTTT. Translating gives CALGGVPRVPFLGDTEKLIF.

To note about this clone: A much larger clone differs by one base, so this may be a read error. V usage is TRDV1 and J usage is TRDJ2, with 8 positions matching TRDD2. The J gene, left out of TCRdb, was set here by checking the DNA against germline. Germline V gene sequence: CDR1 TSWWSYY, CDR2 QGS. This CDR3 has 29 amino acids. Here the CDR3 reads CALGDPWRASYGAIPALLTGEVLAAQLFF. CDR3 DNA sequence: TGTGCTCTTGGGGATCCATGGCGGGCTTCCTACGGGGCCATACCTGCACTATTAACCGGTGAAGTTTTGGCAGCACAACTCTTCTTT.

A remark on this clone: It is unclear where the CDR3 begins or ends on the DNA, so no DNA is shown, and the CDR3 is as TCRdb lists it. The chain recombines TRDV3 with TRDJ1. Germline V CDR1 and CDR2: TVYSNPD, GDNSRS (reference sequence). A total of 16 residues make up the CDR3, ends included. The CDR3 spells CASSGNDLYPCDKLIF.

As regards this clone: TCRdb records a much larger clone's protein for this DNA, with a difference at residue 8 that likely arises from a read error; the protein given is the translation of the DNA. The rearrangement uses TRDV2 and TRDJ1; D remains unclear. CDR1 GEAIGNYY and CDR2 EKD come from the germline V gene. The CDR3 is 16 residues long. The V end lost 3 bases, the J end lost 0 bases, and 16 bases lay between the germline ends. CDR3 amino acids: CACDQSTEGHTDKLIF. The CDR3 region has the DNA TGTGCCTGTGACCAGAGTACTGAGGGACACACCGATAAACTCATCTTT.

A few counts support this clone. With only one base between it and a far larger clone, this is likely a read error. This CDR3 is also generated by other DNA sequences in the sample. The chain is built from TRDV3 and TRDJ1, with 7 bases that match TRDD3. From germline, CDR1 is TVYSNPD and CDR2 GDNSRS (reference sequence). Trimming cost V 5 bases and J 2 bases; bases outside gene matches: 32. The CDR3 loop spans 21 amino acids. This chain's CDR3 is CATFWATGDGTHWDLTDKLIF. In DNA, the CDR3 is TGTGCCACCTTTTGGGCAACTGGGGACGGAACCCATTGGGACCTAACCGATAAACTCATCTTT.

Comment on this clone: The protein that TCRdb holds for this DNA derives from a much larger clone and differs from the translated DNA at residue 9, which likely indicates a read error; the protein shown here is translated from the DNA. V is TRDV2 and J is TRDJ2; weak D call: TRDD3 (5 bases). The V end lost 0 bases, the J end lost 4 bases, and 20 bases lay between the germline ends. This CDR3 comprises 18 residues. Germline V gene lookup returns CDR1 GEAIGNYY and CDR2 EKD. The DNA of the CDR3 is TGTGCCTGTGACACCGTCAAAGTACCGGGGGCCCCGACAGCACAACTCTTCTTT. Its protein is CACDTVKVPGAPTAQLFF.

This clone is categorized as hyperexpanded (1% or more). The sample contains more than one DNA sequence encoding this CDR3. The rearrangement joins TRDV2 to TRDJ1, with 9 bases that match TRDD3. The CDR3 is made up of 16 amino acids. Germline CDR1 and CDR2: GEAIGNYY and EKD. V lost 3 bases, J lost 0 bases, and 7 bases stayed unmatched. CDR3 loop: CACDQSTGGHTDKLIF. In DNA form, the CDR3 reads TGTGCCTGTGACCAGAGTACTGGGGGACACACCGATAAACTCATCTTT.

As to this clone: The mismatch at residue 8 between this DNA's translation and the TCRdb protein of a much larger clone likely reflects a read error; the protein shown is translated from the DNA. The chain carries TRDV2 and TRDJ1, with D possibly being TRDD3 (5 bases). The CDR3 contains 16 residues. V was shortened by 3 bases and J by 0 bases, with 16 bases between the two germline ends. Germline V lookup: CDR1 GEAIGNYY, CDR2 EKD. CDR3 nucleotides: TGTGCCTGTGACCAGAGTACTAGGGGACACACCGATAAACTCATCTTT. This encodes CACDQSTRGHTDKLIF.

This clone was detected a few times. With a far larger clone one base away, a read error is the likely cause. Other nucleotide sequences from this sample produce the same CDR3. The CDR3 loop reads CALGEAGYALLSPYTDKLIF. For the CDR3, the DNA is TGTGCTCTTGGGGAAGCGGGGTACGCTCTCCTCTCTCCTTACACCGATAAACTCATCTTT. The chain couples TRDV1 to TRDJ1, with D hard to call. CDR1 TSWWSYY and CDR2 QGS come from the germline V gene. The CDR3 is made up of 20 amino acids. V lost 2 bases and J lost 0, with 25 bases in between.

This clone was detected a few times. The protein held in TCRdb is that of a much larger clone and does not match this DNA's translation at residue 11, likely because of a read error; the protein shown is translated from the DNA. The chain has TRDV1 and TRDJ1, with unresolved D. The length of the CDR3 is 15 residues. The germline V gene encodes CDR1 TSWWSYY and CDR2 QGS. In nucleotides, the CDR3 is TGTGCTCTTGGGGAACTATCCGGGTACACCGGTAAACTCATCTTT. It codes for CALGELSGYTGKLIF.

This clone was detected a few times. TCRdb's listed protein matches a much larger clone and diverges from this DNA's translation at residue 16, likely through a read error; the protein shown comes from the DNA. The chain uses TRDV2 and TRDJ1; maybe TRDD3 (6 bases). The germline gives CDR1 GEAIGNYY, CDR2 EKD. This CDR3 has 18 amino acids. The CDR3 DNA follows: TGTGCCTGTGACACCGGGGTCTGGGGCCTCGCCGGCTCCGATAAACCCATCTTT. Its translation is CACDTGVWGLAGSDKPIF.

A few counts support this clone. TCRdb assigns this DNA the protein of a much larger clone, which departs from its translation at residue 9; this likely reflects a read error, and the protein shown comes from translating the DNA. The chain combines TRDV1 with TRDJ1, with 9 bases fitting TRDD3. Trimming took 2 bases from V and 1 from J; bases not matched to a gene: 20. The CDR3 is 21 amino acids. The germline V gene has CDR1 TSWWSYY and CDR2 QGS. In DNA, the CDR3 is TGTGCTCTTGGGGAAGTCCCTTTTTGCTGGGGGATTTCGCGATCCACCGATAAACTCATCTTT. This sequence encodes CALGEVPFCWGISRSTDKLIF.

Regarding this clone: This DNA's translation and the protein TCRdb lists, from a much larger clone, do not match at residue 5, likely due to a read error; the protein shown is translated from the DNA. This sequence joins TRDV1 and TRDJ1, with 10 bases lining up with TRDD3. The V gene's germline CDR1 is TSWWSYY and CDR2 QGS. V lost 3 bases to trimming and J lost 0 bases; unmatched junction nucleotides: 13. There are 19 residues in the CDR3. In nucleotides, the CDR3 is TGTGCTCTTGGGGACTACTGGGGGATCCACCGGACCGACACCGATAAACTCATCTTT. Its translation: CALGDYWGIHRTDTDKLIF.

Worth noting for this clone: A far larger clone is one nucleotide away, so this likely arose from a read error. The same CDR3 can be traced to other DNA sequences in this sample. The chain couples TRDV1 to TRDJ2, with 10 bases fitting TRDD3. Trimming removed 3 bases from V and 6 bases from J; junction bases left unmatched: 19. CDR3 length: 20 amino acids. CDR1 and CDR2 from the germline V gene are TSWWSYY and QGS. The CDR3 here is CALGEHRTAYWGIAPAQLFF. For the CDR3, the DNA is TGTGCTCTTGGGGAGCACAGGACGGCGTACTGGGGGATTGCGCCAGCACAACTCTTCTTT.

The CDR3 region is CATRDWGTCLVGFWDTRQMFF. For the CDR3, the DNA is TGTGCCACAAGGGACTGGGGGACGTGCCTCGTAGGATTCTGGGACACCCGACAGATGTTTTTC. No V gene was called, though TRDJ3 was called as the J gene; TRDD3 reflects the table's D call only, with no check against the DNA. CDR3 length equals 21 residues.